Each of the 10 T cell receptor beta chains below was sequenced from the same sample in a study of blood T cell repertoires in COVID-19. Sequencing was performed with immunoSEQ multiplex PCR; in TCRdb, only in-frame clones are kept and a portion is missing. The sample includes 20,000 to 30,000 clones, about nine tenths of them seen just once. Input material: peripheral blood. The source is a woman of 80 years or more with acute or convalescent COVID-19.

V and J are TRBV4-1 and TRBJ2-7, with a weak D call TRBD1 (6 bases). The CDR3 consists of 14 residues. Germline V lookup: CDR1 MGHRA, CDR2 YSYEKL. V dropped 3 bases and J dropped 2 bases, with 11 bases sitting between them. CDR3 loop: CASSHLGQPYEQYF. DNA for the CDR3: TGCGCCAGCAGCCACCTTGGACAGCCCTACGAGCAGTACTTC.

This sequence joins TRBV19 and TRBJ1-6; no reliable D call. Germline CDR1 is LNHDA and CDR2 is SQIVND (reference sequence). This CDR3 is 16 amino acids long. Deletions cut 2 bases from V and 14 bases from J, with 22 bases between. The CDR3 reads CASSIWSTKDGRALHF. CDR3 nucleotide sequence: TGTGCCAGTAGTATATGGTCGACTAAGGACGGCCGGGCCCTCCACTTT.

The rearrangement joins TRBV23-1 to TRBJ2-7, with D maybe TRBD2 (6 bases). TRBV23-1 is noted as an ORF with a role that remains uncertain. V shed 3 bases and J shed 0 bases, with 24 bases lying between them. There are 19 residues in the CDR3. CDR3 protein: CASSQVSGFLPKRSYEQYF. The CDR3 nucleotides are TGCGCCAGCAGTCAGGTAAGCGGGTTCCTCCCCAAACGCTCCTACGAGCAGTACTTC.

The CDR3 nucleotides are TGCGCCAGCAGTGAGTCTCCTAGGGAGGGAAAACTGTTTTTT. Protein: CASSESPREGKLFF. The chain has TRBV10-1 and TRBJ1-4, with D unresolved. Trimming removed 0 bases from V and 10 bases from J, with 12 bases in between. This CDR3 is built from 14 residues. Germline V gene data show CDR1 as WNHNN and CDR2 as SYGVQD (reference sequence).

The table lists this clone with a few counts. The chain couples TRBV19 to TRBJ1-5; TRBD1 is a possible D gene (5 bases). Looked up from germline, CDR1 is LNHDA and CDR2 is SQIVND (reference sequence). Deletions cut 3 bases from V and 7 bases from J, with 10 bases between. The CDR3 totals 13 residues. CDR3 sequence (DNA): TGTGCCAGTAGTATCAGGGTTAACCAGCCCCAGCATTTT. Encoded protein: CASSIRVNQPQHF.

The chain uses TRBV4-3 and TRBJ2-7, with D perhaps TRBD1 (6 bases). The CDR3 spans 16 residues. Germline loops: CDR1 LGHNA, CDR2 YSLEER. V shed 1 base and J shed 0 bases, with 13 bases lying between them. CDR3 sequence: CASSQGAAGASYEQYF. The CDR3 DNA reads as TGCGCCAGCAGCCAAGGTGCCGCAGGGGCCTCCTACGAGCAGTACTTC.

The chain carries TRBV5-5 and TRBJ1-2; TRBD1 matches 8 bases. The germline V gene encodes CDR1 SGHKS and CDR2 YYEKEE (reference sequence). The CDR3 loop spans 14 amino acids. The V and J ends lost 4 bases and 6 bases, in that order; junction bases with no gene match: 8. The CDR3 spells CASSIGDRFHGYTF. DNA of the CDR3: TGTGCCAGCAGCATCGGGGACAGGTTTCATGGCTACACCTTC.

This chain joins TRBV6-6 and TRBJ1-1; possibly TRBD1 for D (6 bases). The CDR3 length is 15 residues. Germline V gene sequence: CDR1 MNHNY, CDR2 SVGAGI (reference sequence). V was trimmed by 6 bases and J by 1 base, leaving 15 bases between them. In DNA form, the CDR3 reads TGTGCCAGCAGCCTTACGCAGGGGACGAACACTGAAGCTTTCTTT. It is translated as CASSLTQGTNTEAFF.

The CDR3 DNA is TGTGCCAGCAGTCTACAGGGAGCCAAAAACATTCAGTACTTC. Translating gives CASSLQGAKNIQYF. The V and J genes are TRBV6-2 or TRBV6-3 and TRBJ2-4; the D gene is possibly TRBD1 (6 bases). The CDR3 has 14 residues. The germline V gene has CDR1 MNHEY and CDR2 SVGEGT. Trimming stripped 5 bases from V and 0 bases from J, with 8 bases between.

The V gene is TRBV19, the J gene TRBJ1-5, with D tentatively TRBD1 (5 bases). The V end was cut by 10 bases, the J end by 0 bases, with 16 bases between. This CDR3 contains 15 residues. Looked up from germline, CDR1 is LNHDA and CDR2 is SQIVND (reference sequence). The CDR3 region has the DNA TGTGCCACTACCTCGGGGGGGAATAGCAATCAGCCCCAGCATTTT. The encoded protein is CATTSGGNSNQPQHF. The variable domain in full, completed from reference TRBV19 and TRBJ1-5, reads DGGITQSPKYLFRKEGQNVTLSCEQNLNHDAMYWYRQDPGQGLRLIYYSQIVNDFQKGDIAEGYSVSREKKESFPLTVTSAQKNPTAFYLCATTSGGNSNQPQHFGDGTRLSIL.